These T cell receptor beta chains were read from a single sample in a study of T cell clones after liver transplantation. The assay was immunoSEQ multiplex PCR, and TCRdb's table has in-frame clones only and misses some. The sample yields some 120,000 clones, about nine tenths seen once. Sequenced here: CD4+ T cells from blood, sampled 12 months after liver transplant. These receptors were taken from a human patient who received a liver transplant. Some T cells may originate from the graft donor. Both conserved end residues are part of each CDR3. The D gene is left open where the match is weak. Size is omitted from some rows. Given values are once, few, many or a class for expanded clones.

>TRBJ2-7|once|NA|TRBV19|15
TGTGCCAGTAGTATAGCAGGGGGGAGCTCCTACGAGCAGTACTTC
CASSIAGGSSYEQYF
>TRBJ2-5|few|NA|TRBV2|14
TGTGCCAGCAGTGAAGCGCTCGGGGGCGGGACCCAGTACTTC
CASSEALGGGTQYF
>TRBJ2-7|NA|NA|TRBV29-1|12
TGCAGCGTGCGGGACAGCCTATACGAGCAGTACTTC
CSVRDSLYEQYF
>TRBJ1-1|NA|TRBD1|TRBV6-1|14
TGTGCCAGCAGTCTGACAGGGGGTAACACTGAAGCTTTCTTT
CASSLTGGNTEAFF
>TRBJ2-7|once|NA|TRBV11-2|14
TGTGCCAGCAGCTTATCGGCAGGGACGCGGGAGCAGTACTTC
CASSLSAGTREQYF
>TRBJ1-2|NA|NA|TRBV6-5|13
TGTGCCAGCAGCTCTCTAGGGATCTATGGCTACACCTTC
CASSSLGIYGYTF
>TRBJ1-4|NA|TRBD1|TRBV5-1|15
TGCGCCAGCAGCACACCGGGACAGGGTGATGAAAAACTGTTTTTT
CASSTPGQGDEKLFF
>TRBJ2-7|NA|TRBD1|TRBV27|17
TGTGCCAGCAGCAGAGACAGGGGGCGCGGGACTTCCTACGAGCAGTACTTC
CASSRDRGRGTSYEQYF
>TRBJ1-2|NA|TRBD1|TRBV19|15
TGTGCCAGTAGTATAAGACAGGGGGCGCCGGATGGCTACACCTTC
CASSIRQGAPDGYTF
>TRBJ2-1|NA|TRBD1|TRBV27|13
TGTGCCAGCGGGTCGGACAGGGACAATGAGCAGTTCTTC
CASGSDRDNEQFF
>TRBJ2-2|NA|NA|TRBV5-1|14
TGCGCCAGCAGCATGGCGGCTAGTGGTGGGGAGCTGTTTTTT
CASSMAASGGELFF
>TRBJ2-7|NA|TRBD2|TRBV5-1|13
TGCGCCAGCAGCGAAAGCGGGGGTCCCGAGCAGTACTTC
CASSESGGPEQYF
>TRBJ1-5|NA|NA|TRBV21-1|19
TGTGCCAGCAGCAAAGTTTGGTGTACAGAAACTAATAGCAATCAGCCCCAGCATTTT
CASSKVWCTETNSNQPQHF
>TRBJ2-7|few|NA|TRBV6-1|13
TGTGCCAGCAGAGTGGGGGCCCTCGGCGAGCAGTACTTC
CASRVGALGEQYF
>TRBJ1-1|NA|NA|TRBV15|16
TGTGCCACCAGCATTGGACCGGGGGCAATTGGGACTGAAGCTTTCTTT
CATSIGPGAIGTEAFF
>TRBJ2-1|NA|TRBD2|TRBV7-2|17
TGTGCCAGCAGCACTAAACCCTCCGGACTAGCTCCTAATGAGCAGTTCTTC
CASSTKPSGLAPNEQFF
>TRBJ2-3|NA|NA|TRBV11-2|13
TGTGCCAGCAGCCCGGACCGCACAGATACGCAGTATTTT
CASSPDRTDTQYF
>TRBJ2-1|NA|NA|TRBV27|16
TGTGCCAGCAGTTCCCCCCTCCGGGATCCCTACAATGAGCAGTTCTTC
CASSSPLRDPYNEQFF
>TRBJ1-5|few|NA|TRBV7-2|13
TGTGCCAGCAGTCGGGACATAGTGCAGCCCCAGCATTTT
CASSRDIVQPQHF
>TRBJ2-7|NA|NA|TRBV11-3|14
TGTGCCAGCAGCTTACCGGGGGTCTCCTACGAGCAGTACTTC
CASSLPGVSYEQYF
>TRBJ2-7|NA|NA|TRBV5-1|12
TGCGCCAGCAGCGCAGACATGAACGAGCAGTACTTC
CASSADMNEQYF
>TRBJ2-7|NA|TRBD1|TRBV7-8|15
TGTGCCAGCAGCTTAGTGGTGGGACAGGGCTACGAGCAGTACTTC
CASSLVVGQGYEQYF
>TRBJ1-1|NA|NA|TRBV28|12
TGTGCCAGCAGGGAGCCGGGCACTGAAGCTTTCTTT
CASREPGTEAFF
>TRBJ2-7|NA|TRBD2|TRBV5-4|16
TGTGCCAGCAGCTTGACAGCGGGAGGGCCGGGGGGCGAGCAGTACTTC
CASSLTAGGPGGEQYF
>TRBJ1-1|NA|NA|TRBV5-1|15
TGCGCCAGCAGCCCGTCGGGGCTGTCGAACACTGAAGCTTTCTTT
CASSPSGLSNTEAFF
>TRBJ1-2|NA|NA|TRBV10-3|14
TGTGCCATCAGTGAGATGACGCCCCAGGGGAGGTACACCTTC
CAISEMTPQGRYTF
>TRBJ2-7|NA|NA|TRBV28|12
TGTGCCAGCAGTTTTGATCCCTACGAGCAGTACTTC
CASSFDPYEQYF
>TRBJ2-1|NA|TRBD1|TRBV9|17
TGTGCCAGCAGCGTAGTCGGACAGGGAACAGTATACAATGAGCAGTTCTTC
CASSVVGQGTVYNEQFF
>TRBJ2-7|NA|NA|TRBV11-2|12
TGTGCCAGCTGTGGGCGAGCCTACGAGCAGTACTTC
CASCGRAYEQYF
>TRBJ1-2|NA|TRBD1|TRBV28|14
TGTGCCAGCAGTCCGGACAGGGTGGAAGATGGCTACACCTTC
CASSPDRVEDGYTF
>TRBJ1-4|NA|NA|TRBV5-1|14
TGCGCCAGCAGCCTTCGACAGCGTAATGAAAAACTGTTTTTT
CASSLRQRNEKLFF
>TRBJ2-3|NA|TRBD1|TRBV28|16
TGTGCCAGCAACAACCCGGGACAGGCAAGCAGTGATACGCAGTATTTT
CASNNPGQASSDTQYF
>TRBJ2-7|once|TRBD2|TRBV5-1|12
TGCGCCAGCATGGGGGGGATCAACGAGCAGTACTTC
CASMGGINEQYF
>TRBJ2-3|NA|NA|TRBV5-1|15
TGCGCCAGCAGCTTGGGGAGTCAGAACACAGATACGCAGTATTTT
CASSLGSQNTDTQYF
>TRBJ2-6|once|TRBD2|TRBV30|18
TGTGCCTGGAGTGTCGTAGCGGGACTAAACTCTGGGGCCAACGTCCTGACTTTC
CAWSVVAGLNSGANVLTF
>TRBJ1-4|few|NA|TRBV5-1|13
TGCGCCAGCAGCTTGGACAGGCCCTATCAACTGTTTTTT
CASSLDRPYQLFF
>TRBJ1-5|NA|TRBD1|TRBV6-1|16
TGTGCCAGCAGTGCGGGGACAGGGGGGAGCAATCAGCCCCAGCATTTT
CASSAGTGGSNQPQHF
>TRBJ2-6|NA|NA|TRBV5-1|14
TGCGCCAGCAGCTTGGATTCCGGGGCCAACGTCCTGACTTTC
CASSLDSGANVLTF
>TRBJ2-3|NA|TRBD2|TRBV6-5|15
TGTGCCAGTTCAAAGGGGACTAGGGGCACAGATACGCAGTATTTT
CASSKGTRGTDTQYF
>TRBJ2-5|NA|TRBD1|TRBV28|14
TGTGCCAGCAGCCCTCCGGGACAGGGAAAGACCCAGTACTTC
CASSPPGQGKTQYF